A selection of T cell receptor beta chains follows, all from one sample in a study of T cell responses to AZD1222 COVID-19 vaccine. Profiled with immunoSEQ multiplex PCR; TCRdb holds only in-frame clones, not every one. The profile shows 95,000 to 110,000 clones, over 80% of them singletons. Sequenced material: peripheral blood, taken on day 0 of AZD1222 vaccination. The receptors shown here come from an adult in good health. Both conserved end residues are part of each CDR3.

CDR3 length: 13
V gene: TRBV10-3
CDR3 protein: CAISEDPSYGYTF

CDR3 length: 14
V gene: TRBV2
CDR3 protein: CASKNQGSNTEAFF

CDR3 length: 14
V gene: TRBV19
CDR3 protein: CASRKDRGGYGYTF

CDR3 length: 16
V gene: TRBV3-1/TRBV3-2
CDR3 protein: CASSQVLAEYTDTQYF

CDR3 length: 14
V gene: TRBV2
CDR3 protein: CASTARTLNNEQFF

CDR3 length: 15
V gene: TRBV4-3
CDR3 protein: CASSQDRGVGYGYTF

CDR3 length: 16
V gene: TRBV5-4
CDR3 protein: CASSLVGPTNTGELFF

CDR3 length: 12
V gene: TRBV7-8
CDR3 protein: CASSPKGQPQHF

CDR3 length: 12
V gene: TRBV6-5
CDR3 protein: CASSYLAGEAFF

CDR3 length: 13
V gene: TRBV27
CDR3 protein: CASSSRASYGYTF

CDR3 length: 12
V gene: TRBV19
CDR3 protein: CASSIVGGKLFF

CDR3 length: 14
V gene: TRBV19
CDR3 protein: CASTGTGDNYGYTF